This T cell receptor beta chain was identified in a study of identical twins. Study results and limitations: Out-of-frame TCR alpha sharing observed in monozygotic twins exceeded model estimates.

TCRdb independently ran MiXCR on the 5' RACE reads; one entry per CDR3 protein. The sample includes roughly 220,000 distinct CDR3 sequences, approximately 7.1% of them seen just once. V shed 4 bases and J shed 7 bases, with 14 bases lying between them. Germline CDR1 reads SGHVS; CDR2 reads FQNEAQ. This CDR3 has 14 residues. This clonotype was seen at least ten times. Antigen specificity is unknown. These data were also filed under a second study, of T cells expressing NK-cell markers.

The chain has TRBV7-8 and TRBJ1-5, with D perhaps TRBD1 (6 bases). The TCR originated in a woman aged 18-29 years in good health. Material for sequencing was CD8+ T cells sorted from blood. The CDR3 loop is CASSSLQGPQPQHF. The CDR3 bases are TGTGCCAGCAGCTCCTTACAGGGCCCCCAGCCCCAGCATTTT.